Included here is one TCR beta chain sequence, with context. The V and J ends lost 2 bases and 6 bases respectively, with 10 bases between them. CDR3 length: 13 amino acids. From germline, CDR1 is KGHSH and CDR2 LQKENI. These data belong to a study of beta chain features in type 1 diabetes. Sequencing targeted expressed TCRB transcripts, as all isolated RNA had been reverse transcribed. This table comes from immunoSEQ multiplex PCR, and its TCRdb copy is limited to in-frame clones, with some not included. The table includes under 950,000 clones, under 20% detected once. The rearrangement joins TRBV18 to TRBJ1-1; TRBD1 is a possible D gene (5 bases). Sequencing was carried out using naive CD4+ T cells from blood. The TCR comes from a woman between 18 and 29 years old in good health. As DNA, the CDR3 is TGTGCCAGCTCACCAACTCAGGGCTCTGAAGCTTTCTTT. It yields the protein CASSPTQGSEAFF.